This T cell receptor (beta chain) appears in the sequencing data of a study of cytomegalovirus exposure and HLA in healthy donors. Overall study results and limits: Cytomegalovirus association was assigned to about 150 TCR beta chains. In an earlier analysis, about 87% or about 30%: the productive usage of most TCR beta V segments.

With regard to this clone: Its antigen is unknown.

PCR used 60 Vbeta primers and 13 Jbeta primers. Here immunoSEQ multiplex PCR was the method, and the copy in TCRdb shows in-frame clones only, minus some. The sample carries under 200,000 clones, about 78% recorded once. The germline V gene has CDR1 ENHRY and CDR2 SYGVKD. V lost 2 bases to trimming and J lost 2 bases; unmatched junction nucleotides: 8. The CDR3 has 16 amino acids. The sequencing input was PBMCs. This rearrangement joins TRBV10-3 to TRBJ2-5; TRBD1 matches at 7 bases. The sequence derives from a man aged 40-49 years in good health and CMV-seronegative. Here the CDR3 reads CAISEGADRDQETQYF. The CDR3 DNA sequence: TGTGCCATCAGTGAGGGGGCAGACAGGGATCAAGAGACCCAGTACTTC.